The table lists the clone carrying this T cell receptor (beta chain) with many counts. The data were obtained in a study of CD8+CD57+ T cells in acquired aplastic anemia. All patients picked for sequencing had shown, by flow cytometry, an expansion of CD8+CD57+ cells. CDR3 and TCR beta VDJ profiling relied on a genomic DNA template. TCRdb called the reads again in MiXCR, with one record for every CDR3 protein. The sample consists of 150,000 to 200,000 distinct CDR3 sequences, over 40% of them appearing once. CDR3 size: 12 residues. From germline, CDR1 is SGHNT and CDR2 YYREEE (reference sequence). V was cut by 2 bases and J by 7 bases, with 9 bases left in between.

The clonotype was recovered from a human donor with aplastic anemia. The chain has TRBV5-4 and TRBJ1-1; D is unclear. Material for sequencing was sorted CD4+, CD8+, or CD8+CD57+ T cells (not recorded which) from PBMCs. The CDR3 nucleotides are TGTGCCAGCAGCTTTCGGACTGATGAAGCTTTCTTT. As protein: CASSFRTDEAFF.